A single sample gave rise to the 29 T cell receptor beta chains below, sequenced in a study of CD8 T cells in Susac syndrome. The RNA, roughly 0.45 to 1 ug, was put through reverse transcription using random hexamers. TCRdb reprocessed the immunoSEQ multiplex PCR reads with MiXCR, giving one entry per CDR3 protein. Of 150,000 to 160,000 distinct CDR3 sequences detected, around 95% appear once; the ten largest clones hold 0.14% to 0.15%. Sequencing was done on a sample of CD8+ T cells from PBMCs. These receptors were collected from a human donor with multiple sclerosis.

The CDR3 bases are TGTGCCAGTAGCCCACCGGGACAGCGTAATGAAAAACTGTTTTTT. Its protein product is CASSPPGQRNEKLFF. This sequence joins TRBV19 and TRBJ1-4; the match to TRBD1 covers 7 bases. The CDR3 has 15 amino acids. Germline V CDR1 and CDR2: LNHDA, SQIVND (reference sequence). J was trimmed by 4 bases and V by 6 bases; bases with no gene match: 8.

DNA for the CDR3: TGTGCCAGCAGCTTCCCGGGGACAGGGAATGGCTACACCTTC. This gives the protein CASSFPGTGNGYTF. The rearrangement links TRBV7-9 to TRBJ1-2; TRBD1 matches at 9 bases. Trimming removed 3 bases from V and 6 bases from J; junction bases left unmatched: 5. Germline loops: CDR1 SEHNR, CDR2 FQNEAQ (reference sequence). This CDR3 spans 14 amino acids.

The J gene is TRBJ2-1, the V gene TRBV7-6; tentatively, D is TRBD1 (5 bases). The CDR3 sequence is 15 residues long. Germline CDR1 SGHVS, CDR2 FNYEAQ. The V end was cut by 1 base, the J end by 8 bases, with 15 bases between. The CDR3, as DNA: TGTGCCAGCAGCTTAGAGGCACGGACACTCGATGAGCAGTTCTTC. Its protein product is CASSLEARTLDEQFF.

The chain combines TRBV30 with TRBJ1-5; D is unclear. The germline gives CDR1 GTSNPN, CDR2 SVGIG (reference sequence). V was cut by 5 bases and J by 0 bases, with 11 bases left in between. The CDR3 length is 14 residues. The CDR3: CAWAPTYSNQPQHF. DNA of the CDR3: TGTGCCTGGGCTCCCACATATAGCAATCAGCCCCAGCATTTT. Full variable domain (rest looked up from reference TRBV30 and TRBJ1-5): SQTIHQWPATLVQPVGSPLSLECTVEGTSNPNLYWYRQAAGRGLQLLFYSVGIGQISSEVPQNLSASRPQDRQFILSSKKLLLSDSGFYLCAWAPTYSNQPQHFGDGTRLSIL.

V and J are TRBV14 and TRBJ1-1, with 8 bases matching TRBD1. Germline V gene data show CDR1 as SGHDN and CDR2 as FVKESK. The CDR3 is 11 amino acids. The CDR3 region has the DNA TGTCCGGACAGGGTGGACACTGAAGCTTTCTTT. It specifies CPDRVDTEAFF.

J is TRBJ2-1 and V is TRBV30, with D perhaps TRBD1 or TRBD2 (5 bases each). Germline V gene data show CDR1 as GTSNPN and CDR2 as SVGIG (reference sequence). V was shortened by 0 bases and J by 10 bases, with 10 bases between the two germline ends. This CDR3 is 12 amino acids long. CDR3 sequence: CAWSVGRIEQFF. The CDR3 DNA reads as TGTGCCTGGAGTGTGGGACGGATAGAGCAGTTCTTC.

This clonotype was observed a few times. V and J are TRBV7-8 and TRBJ2-7; a weak D match, TRBD2 (6 bases). The germline gives CDR1 SGHVS, CDR2 FQNEAQ. CDR3 length: 12 residues. The germline V and J ends were trimmed by 10 bases and 2 bases, with 12 bases remaining between them. This CDR3 reads CATGRPPYEQYV. The CDR3 DNA sequence: TGTGCCACTGGGAGGCCCCCCTACGAGCAGTACGTC.

This clonotype has only one observation. The rearrangement joins TRBV6-5 to TRBJ1-2, with D possibly matching TRBD1 (6 bases). The CDR3 runs to 14 residues. Germline loops: CDR1 MNHEY, CDR2 SVGAGI. Trimming cost V 2 bases and J 4 bases, with 11 bases left between them. This chain's CDR3 is CASSYGEGVYGYTF. The CDR3 coding sequence is TGTGCCAGCAGTTACGGAGAGGGGGTCTATGGCTACACCTTC.

This clonotype turned up a few times. This chain joins TRBV30 and TRBJ2-2; D unclear. This CDR3 has 12 amino acids. Looked up from germline, CDR1 is GTSNPN and CDR2 is SVGIG (reference sequence). V was cut by 0 bases and J by 6 bases, with 5 bases left in between. The CDR3: CAWSVIAGELFF. CDR3 nucleotide sequence: TGTGCCTGGAGTGTAATCGCCGGGGAGCTGTTTTTT.

This chain links TRBV9 with TRBJ2-2; no clear D gene. CDR3 size: 14 residues. Germline lookup yields CDR1 SGDLS and CDR2 YYNGEE. The ends were cut back, 4 bases at V and 1 base at J, with 8 bases in the middle. The CDR3 nucleotides are TGTGCCAGCAGCCCCCCCCTGAACACCGGGGAGCTGTTTTTT. It translates to CASSPPLNTGELFF.

The chain combines TRBV7-9 with TRBJ1-6, with a tentative D call TRBD1 (5 bases). The CDR3 contains 16 residues. CDR1 SEHNR and CDR2 FQNEAQ come from the germline V gene (reference sequence). V was shortened by 5 bases and J by 6 bases, with 17 bases between the two germline ends. CDR3 sequence (DNA): TGTGCCAGCAGCCTCGCGGGGGAAGGGCTTAATTCACCCCTCCACTTT. Translating it yields CASSLAGEGLNSPLHF.

This chain joins TRBV7-8 and TRBJ2-5; a weak D match, TRBD1 (5 bases). CDR1 is SGHVS and CDR2 is FQNEAQ in the germline V gene. The CDR3 totals 12 residues. Trimming pared 3 bases from V and 5 bases from J, leaving 7 bases between. CDR3 coding DNA: TGTGCCAGCAGCTTCCCAGGGGAGACCCAGTACTTC. It yields the protein CASSFPGETQYF.

The rearrangement joins TRBV4-1 to TRBJ2-2, with D unresolved. This CDR3 comprises 14 residues. Germline V lookup: CDR1 MGHRA, CDR2 YSYEKL. Trimming removed 1 base from V and 5 bases from J, with 8 bases in between. The CDR3 DNA is TGCGCCAGCAGCCAAGTGGCAGAGACCGGGGAGCTGTTTTTT. Its protein is CASSQVAETGELFF.

The genes are TRBV6-5 and TRBJ2-7; D might be TRBD1 or TRBD2, each matching 5 bases. Germline loops: CDR1 MNHEY, CDR2 SVGAGI. The CDR3 sequence is 13 residues long. V lost 2 bases, J lost 3 bases, and 8 bases lay in between. The DNA of the CDR3 is TGTGCCAGCAGTTACCAGGGAGACTACGAGCAGTACTTC. Its translation is CASSYQGDYEQYF.

The chain links TRBV4-2 to TRBJ2-5; TRBD2 matches at 12 bases. Germline-derived CDR1 and CDR2 are LGHNA and YNFKEQ. This CDR3 region has 16 residues. V was clipped by 4 bases and J by 4 bases; unmatched bases: 7. The CDR3 loop reads CASSRELAGGRETQYF. As DNA, the CDR3 is TGTGCCAGCAGCCGCGAACTAGCGGGGGGTAGAGAGACCCAGTACTTC.

The chain combines TRBV13 with TRBJ1-2; TRBD1 matches at 9 bases. After removal of 5 bases from V and 3 bases from J, the junction contained 13 bases not matched to a gene. There are 17 residues in the CDR3. Looked up from germline, CDR1 is PRHDT and CDR2 is FYEKMQ (reference sequence). The CDR3, as DNA: TGTGCCAGCAGCCCGGCCACCGGGACAGGGAAAGACTATGGCTACACCTTC. Residues: CASSPATGTGKDYGYTF.

The V gene is TRBV11-2, the J gene TRBJ1-2, with D hard to call. The ends were cut back, 3 bases at V and 4 bases at J, with 12 bases in the middle. This CDR3 is 14 amino acids long. CDR1 and CDR2 (germline): SGHAT, FQNNGV. This CDR3 is CASSFREEGYGYTF. DNA of the CDR3: TGTGCCAGCAGCTTTCGGGAAGAGGGCTATGGCTACACCTTC.

This clonotype occurred once. The CDR3 DNA reads TGCGCCAGCAGCCAGACCGGGCTCACAGGGGTCGGTCCCGATCAGCCCCAGCATTTT. Translated, it gives CASSQTGLTGVGPDQPQHF. This chain connects TRBV4-1 to TRBJ1-5; 7 bases fit TRBD1. V lost 3 bases, J lost 5 bases, and 19 bases stayed unmatched. Germline assignment: CDR1 MGHRA and CDR2 YSYEKL. This CDR3 region has 19 residues.

The V gene is TRBV15, the J gene TRBJ1-2, with D unclear. Trimming took 0 bases from V and 13 from J, leaving 15 bases between them. CDR1 is LNHNV and CDR2 is YYDKDF in the germline V gene (reference sequence). The CDR3 is 13 amino acids. The CDR3 nucleotides read TGTGCCACCAGCAGAGACCCTGCAGAAAAGGTCACCTTC. Translated: CATSRDPAEKVTF.

The V and J genes are TRBV28 and TRBJ2-7, with 11 nucleotides matching TRBD2. V shed 6 bases and J 2 bases; nucleotides not matched to a gene: 6. The germline V gene encodes CDR1 MDHEN and CDR2 SYDVKM. The CDR3 runs 15 residues. This chain's CDR3 is CASRLAGGQTYEQYV. CDR3 nucleotides: TGTGCCAGCAGGTTAGCGGGGGGGCAAACCTACGAGCAGTACGTC.

This clonotype was seen a few times. V and J are TRBV7-9 and TRBJ2-7, with D perhaps TRBD1 (5 bases). The CDR3 covers 13 residues. Trimming cost V 5 bases and J 0 bases, with 8 bases left between them. In germline, CDR1 is SEHNR, CDR2 FQNEAQ (reference sequence). CDR3 DNA sequence: TGTGCCAGCAGCGAACAGGTCTCCTACGAGCAGTACTTC. Protein product: CASSEQVSYEQYF.

The chain couples TRBV4-1 to TRBJ1-6, with D possibly being TRBD1 (6 bases). V dropped 3 bases and J dropped 7 bases, with 22 bases sitting between them. The CDR3 consists of 18 residues. The V gene's germline CDR1 is MGHRA and CDR2 YSYEKL. CDR3 residues: CASSQSPRSGGSNSPLHF. CDR3 sequence (DNA): TGCGCCAGCAGCCAGTCACCGCGCTCGGGGGGCAGCAATTCACCCCTCCACTTT.

The chain joins TRBV7-9 to TRBJ2-1; D is uncertain. Germline V gene sequence: CDR1 SEHNR, CDR2 FQNEAQ (reference sequence). The CDR3 length is 15 residues. V lost 1 base and J 8 bases, leaving 15 bases between the germline ends. The CDR3 sequence: CASSLDSPGADEQFF. The CDR3 bases are TGTGCCAGCAGCTTAGACTCGCCTGGAGCCGATGAGCAGTTCTTC.

The chain is built from TRBV11-2 and TRBJ2-5; 12 bases align to TRBD2. CDR3 length: 19 amino acids. J lost 0 bases, V lost 5 bases, and 13 bases had no gene match. Per germline, CDR1 SGHAT and CDR2 FQNNGV. The CDR3 here is CASSQSPPGLAGHQETQYF. DNA of the CDR3: TGTGCCAGCAGCCAATCCCCTCCGGGACTAGCGGGTCACCAAGAGACCCAGTACTTC. The complete variable domain, with remaining parts taken from reference TRBV11-2 and TRBJ2-5, reads EAGVAQSPRYKIIEKRQSVAFWCNPISGHATLYWYQQILGQGPKLLIQFQNNGVVDDSQLPKDRFSAERLKGVDSTLKIQPAKLEDSAVYLCASSQSPPGLAGHQETQYFGPGTRLLVL.

This sequence joins TRBV29-1 and TRBJ2-1, with D perhaps matching TRBD2 (6 bases). The CDR3 consists of 13 residues. Trimming removed 6 bases at V and 5 bases at J, with 14 bases between. CDR1 and CDR2 (germline): SQVTM, ANQGSEA. CDR3 loop: CSVRGGVHNEQFF. CDR3 DNA sequence: TGCAGCGTGAGGGGAGGTGTCCACAATGAGCAGTTCTTC.

J is TRBJ1-1 and V is TRBV6-5, with D unclear. Germline V gives CDR1 MNHEY, CDR2 SVGAGI. CDR3 length equals 13 residues. Deletions cut 6 bases from V and 3 bases from J, with 11 bases between. The CDR3 sequence: CASSRSAYTEAFF. In DNA, the CDR3 is TGTGCCAGCAGCCGGTCCGCGTACACTGAAGCTTTCTTT.

The chain has TRBV5-1 and TRBJ2-5; D ambiguous. Germline V gives CDR1 SGHRS, CDR2 YFSETQ. V lost 6 bases, J lost 4 bases, and 13 bases lay in between. The CDR3 is 13 residues long. The CDR3 nucleotides are TGCGCCAGCATGTCGGCTCCCTCAGAGACCCAGTACTTC. Its protein is CASMSAPSETQYF.

This clonotype was observed a single time. The rearrangement links TRBV4-2 to TRBJ2-1, with 11 bases fitting TRBD2. With V trimmed by 1 base and J by 5 bases, 7 bases remained unmatched. Germline V CDR1 and CDR2: LGHNA, YNFKEQ. CDR3 length: 17 residues. CDR3 nucleotide sequence: TGTGCCAGCAGCCAAGGCCTAGCGGGGGGTTTTAACAATGAGCAGTTCTTC. Protein sequence: CASSQGLAGGFNNEQFF.

This clonotype is a singleton in its sample. This chain uses TRBV29-1 with TRBJ2-5; the D gene could be TRBD1 or TRBD2 (6 bases each). V lost 3 bases, J lost 4 bases, and 18 bases lay in between. In germline, CDR1 is SQVTM, CDR2 ANQGSEA. The CDR3 spans 15 residues. CDR3 sequence reads: CSVEGGHALGETQYF. CDR3 bases: TGCAGCGTTGAGGGGGGCCATGCCCTCGGAGAGACCCAGTACTTC.